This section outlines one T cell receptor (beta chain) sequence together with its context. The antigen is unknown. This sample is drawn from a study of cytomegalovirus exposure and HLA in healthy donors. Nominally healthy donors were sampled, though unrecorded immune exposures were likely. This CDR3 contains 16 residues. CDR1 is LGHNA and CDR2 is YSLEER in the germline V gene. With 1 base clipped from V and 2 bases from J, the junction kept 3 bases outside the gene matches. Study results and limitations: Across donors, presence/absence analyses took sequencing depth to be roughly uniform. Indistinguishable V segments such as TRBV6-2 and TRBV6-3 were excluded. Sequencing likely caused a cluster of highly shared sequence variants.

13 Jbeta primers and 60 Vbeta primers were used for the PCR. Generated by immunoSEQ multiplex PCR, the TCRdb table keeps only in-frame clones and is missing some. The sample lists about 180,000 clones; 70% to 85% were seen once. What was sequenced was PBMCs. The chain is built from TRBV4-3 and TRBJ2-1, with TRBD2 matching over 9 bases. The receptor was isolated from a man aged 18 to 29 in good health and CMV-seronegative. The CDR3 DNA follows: TGCGCCAGCAGCCAAGGTCTAGCGGGACCCTACAATGAGCAGTTCTTC. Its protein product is CASSQGLAGPYNEQFF.